The rows below give T cell receptor beta chains drawn from one sample of a study of Tregs in tolerant kidney transplant recipients. These TCRs' antigens remain unknown. The repertoire was sequenced with immunoSEQ multiplex PCR; TCRdb's copy has only in-frame clones and lacks some. The sample consists of under 20,000 clones, 53% of them appearing once. Sequencing used CD4+ T cells from blood cultured with allogeneic cells, obtained before the transplant. These receptor sequences come from a human patient who received a combined kidney and bone marrow transplant. Each CDR3 is given with its conserved first and last residue. D genes are given only for firm matches.

>TRBV6-1|TRBJ2-7|-
CASSEVPTVRYEQYF
>TRBV19|TRBJ1-1|TRBD1
CASSPMGTGGDGLTAFF
>TRBV27|TRBJ2-7|TRBD1
CASSLSPGTGYEQYF
>TRBV10-3|TRBJ2-1|-
CAIKGLVYNEQFF
>TRBV7-2|-|-
CASSLVGTGAYEQYF
>TRBV6-5|TRBJ2-1|TRBD2
CASSYRKRGYNEQFF
>TRBV7-2|TRBJ2-7|TRBD2
CASSSNGGGVYEQYF
>TRBV11-2|TRBJ2-6|-
CASSALFSGANVLTF
>TRBV6-6|TRBJ1-3|-
CASSYSRGNTIYF
>TRBV5-1|TRBJ2-1|TRBD2
CASSLAPAGKYNEQFF
>TRBV30|TRBJ2-7|TRBD1
CACGRDSYEQYF
>TRBV19|TRBJ2-1|TRBD2
CATGGTSGYNEQFF
>TRBV29-1|TRBJ2-3|-
CSVQGGRGVDTQYF
>TRBV5-1|TRBJ2-3|TRBD1
CASHPRTGGFSDTQYF
>TRBV6-5|TRBJ1-5|-
CASSSGRVRPQHF
>TRBV4-1|TRBJ2-7|TRBD1
CASSVRQGSEQYF
>TRBV7-2|TRBJ2-7|-
CASSPRAHEQYF
>TRBV4-2|TRBJ2-7|TRBD2
CASSLRGTDYEQYF
>TRBV6-1|TRBJ1-2|-
CASSPQGFHGYTF
>TRBV7-3|TRBJ1-1|TRBD1
CASSPRQGYTEAFF
>TRBV23-1|TRBJ1-5|-
CASSQGDVGNQPQHF
>TRBV2|TRBJ1-5|-
CASSASEVFNQPQHF
>TRBV7-2|TRBJ2-4|-
CASSARDTAVHIQYF
>TRBV11-3|TRBJ2-2|TRBD1
CASSSGQGNTGELFF
>TRBV11-3|TRBJ2-3|TRBD2
CASTEGSGRAPDTQYF
>TRBV5-1|TRBJ2-3|-
CASSLGQPTDTQYF
>TRBV7-2|TRBJ2-5|TRBD1
CASSRQGGETQYF
>TRBV13|TRBJ2-1|TRBD1
CASRIRDRNYNEQFF
>TRBV30|TRBJ2-2|-
CAWSLGRADTGELFF
>TRBV7-3|TRBJ2-7|TRBD2
CASSQIRYCPGGVPHEQYF
>TRBV30|TRBJ2-3|TRBD2
CAWNIAGGGDTQYF
>TRBV6-5|TRBJ2-7|TRBD1
CASRDRGYEQYF
>TRBV25-1|TRBJ2-3|-
CASSEMTGTDTQYF
>TRBV6-4|TRBJ1-5|TRBD1
CASSPNRGEAQHF
>TRBV7-2|TRBJ2-7|-
CASSLGLEGGEQYF
>TRBV9|TRBJ2-7|TRBD2
CASSVTGTSGLYEQYF
>TRBV11-3|TRBJ1-2|TRBD1
CASSLGADRGFLPF
>TRBV27|TRBJ2-7|TRBD2
CASSLVSGPTYEQYF
>TRBV7-9|TRBJ2-5|-
CASSLAGSSKTQYF
>TRBV10-3|TRBJ2-7|TRBD2
CAISESGSTYEQYF
>TRBV5-1|TRBJ1-1|TRBD1
CASSRGGTEAFF
>TRBV20-1|TRBJ2-7|-
CSARAEYEQYF
>TRBV6-5|TRBJ2-3|TRBD2
CASSPGLASNTQYF
>TRBV6-5|TRBJ1-2|-
CASSPQGYGYTF
>TRBV6-5|TRBJ2-1|-
CASSYFPGRNNEQFF
>TRBV5-6|TRBJ2-7|-
CASSRSGKGTYEQYF
>TRBV7-9|TRBJ2-1|TRBD2
CASSLGAGGRNEQFF
>TRBV29-1|TRBJ2-2|TRBD2
CSVGQRGGLGGELFF
>TRBV7-2|TRBJ2-3|TRBD2
CASSLYRTSGKTDTQYF
>TRBV4-3|TRBJ2-7|-
CASSQVLSTGSSYEQYF
>TRBV4-2|TRBJ2-7|TRBD2
CASSLAYLAGGPTYEQYF
>TRBV7-2|TRBJ2-1|TRBD2
CASSFQSGGYNEQFF
>TRBV7-2|TRBJ1-2|-
CASSFGATFYGYTF
>TRBV4-3|TRBJ2-3|TRBD2
CASSPGLAGGTDTQYF
>TRBV11-2|TRBJ2-5|-
CASSPRPPGETQYF
>TRBV7-9|TRBJ1-2|TRBD1
CASSFRDRGGGYTF
>TRBV5-1|TRBJ2-5|TRBD1
CASSFRTGGQETQYF
>TRBV27|TRBJ1-4|-
CASSPVAGELFF